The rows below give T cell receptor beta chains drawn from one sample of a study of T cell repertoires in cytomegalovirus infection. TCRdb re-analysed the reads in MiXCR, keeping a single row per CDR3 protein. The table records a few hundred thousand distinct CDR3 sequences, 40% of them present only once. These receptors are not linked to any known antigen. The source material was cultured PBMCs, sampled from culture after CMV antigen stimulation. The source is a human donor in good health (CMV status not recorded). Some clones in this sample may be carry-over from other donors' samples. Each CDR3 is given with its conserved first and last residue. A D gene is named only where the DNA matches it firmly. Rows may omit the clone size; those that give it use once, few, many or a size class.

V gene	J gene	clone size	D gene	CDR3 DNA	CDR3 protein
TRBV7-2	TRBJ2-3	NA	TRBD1	TGTGCCAGCAGTTCACAGGGGGGTGCTGGAGATACGCAGTATTTT	CASSSQGGAGDTQYF
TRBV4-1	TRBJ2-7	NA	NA	TGCGCCAGCAGCCAAGCCCTCAGGGTTCCCTACGAGCAGTACTTC	CASSQALRVPYEQYF
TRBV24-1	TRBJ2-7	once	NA	TGTGCCACCAGTGGAGGCAGACTATTAACCTACGAGCAGTACTTC	CATSGGRLLTYEQYF
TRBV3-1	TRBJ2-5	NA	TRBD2	TGTGCCAGCAGCAATTCCTTGCGGGGGGGCATTGAGACCCAGTACTTC	CASSNSLRGGIETQYF
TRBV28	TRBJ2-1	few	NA	TGTGCCAGCATGACCGGGGGGACAAAAGGTCCCAACAATGAGCAGTTCTTC	CASMTGGTKGPNNEQFF
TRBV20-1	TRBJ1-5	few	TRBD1	TGCAGTGCTAGATGGACAGGGATAGTAGGGCAGCCCCAGCATTTT	CSARWTGIVGQPQHF
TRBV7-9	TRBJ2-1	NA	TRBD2	TGTGCCAGCAGCTTGACTAGCGGGGGTGAGCAGTTCTTC	CASSLTSGGEQFF
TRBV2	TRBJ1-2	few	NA	TGTGCCAGCAGTGAAGCTCCTATGGGAGTTGGGGGCTACACCTTC	CASSEAPMGVGGYTF
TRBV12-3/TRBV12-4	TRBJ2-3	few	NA	TGTGCCAGCAGTTTAGGACTAGTTTACACAGATACGCAGTATTTT	CASSLGLVYTDTQYF
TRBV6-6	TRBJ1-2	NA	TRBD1	TGTGCCAGCAGTGCGGGGGACAGTCAGAATGGCTACACCTTC	CASSAGDSQNGYTF
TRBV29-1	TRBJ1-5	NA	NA	TGCAGCGTTGGGGGGCTCAATCAGCCCCAGCATTTT	CSVGGLNQPQHF
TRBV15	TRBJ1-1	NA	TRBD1	TGTGCCACTCGGGACAGGGGGGGGCACGGGTTGAACACTGAAGCTTTCTTT	CATRDRGGHGLNTEAFF
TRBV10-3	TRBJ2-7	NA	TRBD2	TGTGCCATCAAGGGAGGGCCATCCTACGAGCAGTACTTC	CAIKGGPSYEQYF
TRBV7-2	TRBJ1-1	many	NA	TGTGCCAGCAGCTCCCGACAGGCCTCGCCGCGAAAAGGGGACACTGAAGCTTTCTTT	CASSSRQASPRKGDTEAFF
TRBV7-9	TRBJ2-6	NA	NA	TGTGCCAGCAGGAGGAGGGCCAACGTCCTGACTTTC	CASRRRANVLTF
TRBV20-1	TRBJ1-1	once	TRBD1	TGCAGTGCTAGATCGGACAGGGCACCTGAAGCTTTCTTT	CSARSDRAPEAFF
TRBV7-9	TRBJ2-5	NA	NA	TGTGCCAGCAGCTTAGATGGCAGGGTATTGGAGACCCAGTACTTC	CASSLDGRVLETQYF
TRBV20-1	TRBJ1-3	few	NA	TGCAGTGCTGCACACTACTCTGGAAACACCATATATTTT	CSAAHYSGNTIYF
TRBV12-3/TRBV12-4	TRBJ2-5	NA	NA	TGTGCCAGCAGTTTTTTCAGGGAGACCCAGTACTTC	CASSFFRETQYF
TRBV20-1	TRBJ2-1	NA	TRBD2	TGCAGTGCCTCAAGGACTAGCGGGAGCGACGGTGAGCAGTTCTTC	CSASRTSGSDGEQFF
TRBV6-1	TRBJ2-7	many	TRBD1	TGTGCCAGCAGACGACAGGGATCCACCTACGAGCAGTACTTC	CASRRQGSTYEQYF
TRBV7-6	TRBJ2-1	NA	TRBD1	TGTGCCAGCAGCACCCAAGACAGGGATGAGCAGTTCTTC	CASSTQDRDEQFF
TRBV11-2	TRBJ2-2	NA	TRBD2	TGTGCCAGCAGCCCACGGGGACTAGCGGGGGGCTCCGGGGAGCTGTTTTTT	CASSPRGLAGGSGELFF
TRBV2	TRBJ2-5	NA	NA	TGTGCCAGCAGCCGGGACTGGCAAGAGACCCAGTACTTC	CASSRDWQETQYF
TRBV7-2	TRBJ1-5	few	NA	TGTGCCAGCAGCCCCGGATCCGAACAGCCCCAGCATTTT	CASSPGSEQPQHF
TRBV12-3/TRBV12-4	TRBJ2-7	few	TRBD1	TGTGCCAGCAGCCTGACAGGGGTAGGCTACGAGCAGTACTTC	CASSLTGVGYEQYF
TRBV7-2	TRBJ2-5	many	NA	TGTGCCAGCAGCTTAGTTGTGGGTCAGGAGACCCAGTACTTC	CASSLVVGQETQYF
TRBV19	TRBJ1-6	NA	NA	TGTGCCAGTAGTATCGGGCAGACCATCTATAATTCACCCCTCCACTTT	CASSIGQTIYNSPLHF
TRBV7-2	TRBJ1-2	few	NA	TGTGCCAGCAGCCTCGGACGATCCCCTTATGGCTACACCTTC	CASSLGRSPYGYTF
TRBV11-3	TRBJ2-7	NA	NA	TGTGCCAGCAGCTTAAAAACGGGACACACCTACGAGCAGTACTTC	CASSLKTGHTYEQYF
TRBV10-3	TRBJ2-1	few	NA	TGTGCCATCAGTGATACCAGCTCCTACAATGAGCAGTTCTTC	CAISDTSSYNEQFF
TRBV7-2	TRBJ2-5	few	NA	TGTGCCAGCAGCCCCTGGGGGGCCCAAGAGACCCAGTACTTC	CASSPWGAQETQYF
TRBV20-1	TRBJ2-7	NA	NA	TGCAGTGCTAGAGGATCGCGGGGAATCACCTACGAGCAGTACTTC	CSARGSRGITYEQYF
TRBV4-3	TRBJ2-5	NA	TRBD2	TGCGCCAGCAGCCAAGCGGGACTAGCGGGAGAGACCCAGTACTTC	CASSQAGLAGETQYF
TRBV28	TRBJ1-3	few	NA	TGTGCCAGCAGTCTCCCCACAGGGACTGGAAACACCATATATTTT	CASSLPTGTGNTIYF
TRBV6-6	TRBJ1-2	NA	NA	TGTGCCAGCAGTTCTGTGACAGGACGATATGGCTACACCTTC	CASSSVTGRYGYTF
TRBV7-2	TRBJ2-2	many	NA	TGTGCCAGCAGCTTGAATAGCGGAGGGAACACCGGGGAGCTGTTTTTT	CASSLNSGGNTGELFF
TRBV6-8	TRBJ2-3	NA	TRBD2	TGTGCCAGCACTCTGAGGCTAGCGGGAGATGCAGATACGCAGTATTTT	CASTLRLAGDADTQYF
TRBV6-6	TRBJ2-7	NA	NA	TGTGCCAGCAGGAGACGGATTTCGAGACCGAGGGGGGACGAGCAGTACTTC	CASRRRISRPRGDEQYF
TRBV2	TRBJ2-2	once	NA	TGTGCCAGCGGGACCTTCCCCCCGAACACCGGGGAGCTGTTTTTT	CASGTFPPNTGELFF
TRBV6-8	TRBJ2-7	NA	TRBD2	TGTGCCAGCAGACGCGGGACTAGCGTCTCCTACGAGCAGTACTTC	CASRRGTSVSYEQYF
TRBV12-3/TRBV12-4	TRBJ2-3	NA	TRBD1	TGTGCCAGCAGTTGGACAGGGGCTTCAGATACGCAGTATTTT	CASSWTGASDTQYF
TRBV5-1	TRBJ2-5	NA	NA	TGCGCCAGCAGCTTTTCAGTACCCCAAGAGACCCAGTACTTC	CASSFSVPQETQYF